Listed here are 8 T cell receptor beta chains from one sample, sequenced in a study of blood T cell repertoires in COVID-19 (dated by TCRdb to 2020 to 2022). Libraries were made using the immunoSEQ multiplex PCR assay. The table comes from immuneACCESS by way of TCRdb, which keeps in-frame sequences with V and J called. Part of the clones is missing from these tables; in studies checked, under half for an unresolved V gene and the rest for unknown reasons. In this sample the table shows 250,000 to 300,000 clones, 80% to 90% of which occur a single time. 9.5% to 13% of the sample goes to the ten largest clones. The specimen was peripheral blood. The receptors stem from a woman between 65 and 79 years old with COVID-19, enrolled during active disease.

The chain uses TRBV6-2 or TRBV6-3 and TRBJ1-6; tentatively, D is TRBD1 (5 bases). CDR3 length equals 15 residues. The V gene lost 5 bases and the J gene lost 7 bases, with 15 bases spanning the gap. Germline CDR1 and CDR2: MNHEY and SVGEGT. CDR3 protein: CASSQGKTWNSPLHF. As DNA, the CDR3 is TGTGCCAGCAGTCAGGGTAAAACTTGGAATTCACCCCTCCACTTT.

This clone appeared a few times. The chain joins TRBV21-1 to TRBJ1-4. TRBV21-1 counts as a pseudogene. The CDR3 extends over 16 amino acids. The CDR3 nucleotides are TGTGCCAGCAGCAAAGTGGGGGGGCATTACGATGAAAAACTGTTTTTT. Encoded protein: CASSKVGGHYDEKLFF.

The chain joins TRBV3-1 (or the pseudogene TRBV3-2) to TRBJ1-2, with D possibly TRBD1 on 5 matching bases. This CDR3 region has 16 residues. From germline, CDR1 is LGHDT and CDR2 YNNKEL (reference sequence). With 0 bases removed from V and 4 bases from J, the gap between germline ends came to 15 bases. The CDR3: CASSQDHSGSVYGYTF. As DNA, the CDR3 is TGTGCCAGCAGCCAAGATCACTCAGGGTCGGTCTATGGCTACACCTTC.

In its sample, this clone was seen once. This chain connects TRBV7-6 to TRBJ2-1; 10 nucleotides match TRBD2. This CDR3 is 15 amino acids long. The ends lost 3 bases at V and 3 bases at J; junction bases unmatched: 2. Germline values: CDR1 SGHVS, CDR2 FNYEAQ. CDR3 in DNA: TGTGCCAGCAGCTTGGGACTAGCGAGCTACAATGAGCAGTTCTTC. Protein sequence: CASSLGLASYNEQFF.

This chain uses TRBV9 with TRBJ2-3; TRBD2 might be the D (6 bases). V dropped 2 bases and J dropped 6 bases, with 16 bases sitting between them. Germline assignment: CDR1 SGDLS and CDR2 YYNGEE. The length of the CDR3 is 15 residues. The CDR3 loop is CASSVWGGMTDTQYF. The DNA of the CDR3 is TGTGCCAGCAGCGTGTGGGGCGGGATGACCGATACGCAGTATTTT.

The chain employs TRBV7-9 and TRBJ1-1, with D hard to call. Germline values: CDR1 SEHNR, CDR2 FQNEAQ (reference sequence). There are 16 residues in the CDR3. Trimming pared 1 base from V and 2 bases from J, leaving 14 bases between. The CDR3 loop reads CASSLGSGRLNTEAFF. The CDR3 DNA sequence: TGTGCCAGCAGCTTAGGTAGTGGCAGGCTTAACACTGAAGCTTTCTTT.

The CDR3 DNA reads TGCGCCAGCAGCCAAGATTTGGCTAGCGGGGAAGATACGCAGTATTTT. This translates into CASSQDLASGEDTQYF. The chain is built from TRBV4-1 and TRBJ2-3, with 9 bases matching TRBD2. The junction had 6 bases not matched to a gene; V was cut back by 0 bases and J by 5 bases. The length of the CDR3 is 16 residues. Germline V lookup: CDR1 MGHRA, CDR2 YSYEKL.

This chain uses TRBV15 with TRBJ1-2, with TRBD1 identical over 7 bases. Losses at the gene ends were 5 bases for V and 7 bases for J; bases not matched to a gene: 4. The CDR3 is 12 residues long. Per germline, CDR1 LNHNV and CDR2 YYDKDF (reference sequence). CDR3 loop: CATSPRDSGYTF. The DNA for the CDR3 is TGTGCCACCAGCCCCCGGGACAGTGGCTACACCTTC.